This T cell receptor beta chain appears in the sequencing data of a study of CD8+ T cells in alopecia areata. Isolated RNA was reverse transcribed into cDNA used as the sequencing template. Here immunoSEQ multiplex PCR was the method, and the copy in TCRdb shows in-frame clones only, minus some. The repertoire includes a few hundred thousand clones, around two fifths of them detected once, and around 2.5% sits in the top ten. This clone showed up just a few times. This sample's treatment: oral pan-JAK inhibitor, 5-10 mg twice daily. Germline CDR1 reads SQVTM; CDR2 reads ANQGSEA. CDR3 length: 15 amino acids. Trimming took 7 bases from V and 6 from J; bases not matched to a gene: 14.

The sample in question was CD4+ T cells sorted from blood, obtained around week 36, from a patient treated with tofacitinib. This TCR was sampled from a human donor with alopecia areata. The V and J genes are TRBV29-1 and TRBJ2-2; 7 bases match TRBD1. In DNA form, the CDR3 reads TGCAGCGCATACCTCCTCGAGGGGGCCTCCGGGGAGCTGTTTTTT. Translated, it gives CSAYLLEGASGELFF.